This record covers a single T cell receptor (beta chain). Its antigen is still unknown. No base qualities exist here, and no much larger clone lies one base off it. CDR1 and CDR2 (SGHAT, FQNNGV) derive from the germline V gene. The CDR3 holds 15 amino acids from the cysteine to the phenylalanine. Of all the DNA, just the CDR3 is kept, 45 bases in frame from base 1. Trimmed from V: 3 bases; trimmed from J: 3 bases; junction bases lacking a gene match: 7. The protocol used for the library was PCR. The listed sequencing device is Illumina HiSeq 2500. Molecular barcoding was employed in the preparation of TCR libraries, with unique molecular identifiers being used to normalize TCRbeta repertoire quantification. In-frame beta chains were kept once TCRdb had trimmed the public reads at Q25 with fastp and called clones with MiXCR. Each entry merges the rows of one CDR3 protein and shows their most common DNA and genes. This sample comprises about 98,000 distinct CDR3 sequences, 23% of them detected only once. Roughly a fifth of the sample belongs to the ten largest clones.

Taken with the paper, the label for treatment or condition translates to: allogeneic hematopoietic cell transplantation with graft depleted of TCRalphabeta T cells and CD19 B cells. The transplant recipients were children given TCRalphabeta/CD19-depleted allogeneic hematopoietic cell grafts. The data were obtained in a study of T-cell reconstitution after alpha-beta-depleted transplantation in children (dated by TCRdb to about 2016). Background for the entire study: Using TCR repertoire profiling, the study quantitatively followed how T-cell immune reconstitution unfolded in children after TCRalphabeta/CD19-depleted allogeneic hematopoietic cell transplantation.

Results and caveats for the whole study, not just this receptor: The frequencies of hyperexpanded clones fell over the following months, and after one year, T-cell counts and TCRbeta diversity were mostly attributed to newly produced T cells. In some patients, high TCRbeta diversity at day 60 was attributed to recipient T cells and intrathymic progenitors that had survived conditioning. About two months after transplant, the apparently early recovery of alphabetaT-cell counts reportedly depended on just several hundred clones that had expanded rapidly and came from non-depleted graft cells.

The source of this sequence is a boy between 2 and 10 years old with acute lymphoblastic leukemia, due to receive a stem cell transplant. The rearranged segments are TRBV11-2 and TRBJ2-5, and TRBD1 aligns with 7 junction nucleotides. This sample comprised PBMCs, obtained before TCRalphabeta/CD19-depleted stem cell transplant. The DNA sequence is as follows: TGTGCCAGCAGCTTTTCAGGGGGAAGGGAAGAGACCCAGTACTTC. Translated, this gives CASSFSGGREETQYF.